This T cell receptor (beta chain) was profiled in a study of T cell responses to AZD1222 COVID-19 vaccine. Comment on this clone: Its antigen remains unidentified.

V was pared by 5 bases and J by 6 bases, with 17 bases between. Germline-derived CDR1 and CDR2 are SEHNR and FQNEAQ (reference sequence). The CDR3 spans 15 residues. Broader study findings: Spike-wide coverage was observed for vaccine-associated CD4 TCRs, with dominant responses at 160-218 and 743-854.

Only in-frame clones appear in the TCRdb table, and some are missing; sequencing was by immunoSEQ multiplex PCR. The data hold about 55,000 clones, with about 90% observed a single time. The chain employs TRBV7-9 and TRBJ2-1; a weak D match, TRBD2 (6 bases). This material consisted of peripheral blood, taken on day 0 of AZD1222 vaccination. This TCR was recovered from an adult in good health. As DNA, the CDR3 is TGTGCCAGCAGCCCACTCCGGGGGTTTGGCAATGAGCAGTTCTTC. This gives the protein CASSPLRGFGNEQFF.